This TCR beta chain was documented in a study of OX40 agonist ivuxolimab in advanced cancers. Germline V gene sequence: CDR1 MNHEY, CDR2 SVGAGI. The CDR3 totals 15 residues. V was pared by 1 base and J by 0 bases, with 8 bases between. TCRdb's copy holds only in-frame clones and misses some; the assay was immunoSEQ multiplex PCR. The sample has tens of thousands of clones, about 84% seen once. Cycle 7 day 1, cycle 4 day 1, and baseline were the timepoints at which blood was sampled. This clonotype was obtained from an adult with an advanced solid tumor such as melanoma, head and neck, liver or kidney cancer. J is TRBJ2-3 and V is TRBV6-5; maybe TRBD2 (6 bases). Material: CD4+ or CD8+ T cells sorted from blood, obtained in a trial of the OX40 agonist ivuxolimab. The CDR3 DNA follows: TGTGCCAGCAGTTACTGGCGGGGTAGCACAGATACGCAGTATTTT. Translation gives CASSYWRGSTDTQYF.